Shown below are 9 T cell receptor beta chains from a single sample sequenced in a study of blood T cell repertoires in COVID-19. The table came from immunoSEQ multiplex PCR; TCRdb's copy has only in-frame clones and leaves some out. Among around 300,000 clones listed, 90% were seen once. Sample: peripheral blood. Source of these receptors: a middle-aged woman with COVID-19, enrolled during active disease.

The gene calls are TRBV25-1 and TRBJ1-1; a possible D gene is TRBD1 (5 bases). CDR1 and CDR2 (germline): MGHDK, SYGVNS. The CDR3 sequence is 13 residues long. V lost 4 bases and J lost 1, with 7 bases in between. CDR3 residues: CASSAQGNTEAFF. The CDR3 coding sequence is TGTGCCAGCAGTGCTCAGGGGAACACTGAAGCTTTCTTT.

The rearrangement links TRBV2 to TRBJ1-1; 7 nucleotides match TRBD1. CDR3 length: 14 amino acids. The germline CDR1 and CDR2 sequences are SNHLY and FYNNEI. The junction had 9 bases not matched to a gene; V was cut back by 6 bases and J by 5 bases. CDR3 DNA: TGTGCCAGCAGGGAAATAAGGGGGCGGACTGAAGCTTTCTTT. The encoded protein is CASREIRGRTEAFF.

The V and J genes are TRBV27 and TRBJ1-1; D is undetermined. Deletions cut 6 bases from V and 5 bases from J, with 25 bases between. CDR3 length equals 17 residues. The germline CDR1 and CDR2 sequences are MNHEY and SMNVEV (reference sequence). CDR3 protein: CASSLTTLWRPLTEAFF. CDR3 DNA: TGTGCCAGCAGCCTAACGACTTTGTGGAGGCCTTTGACTGAAGCTTTCTTT.

V gene TRBV11-2 combines with J gene TRBJ1-6; the D is unclear. Germline V lookup: CDR1 SGHAT, CDR2 FQNNGV. The CDR3 is made up of 17 amino acids. Trimming cost V 5 bases and J 0 bases, with 14 bases left between them. The chain's CDR3 is CASSLFESSSYNSPLHF. CDR3 DNA sequence: TGTGCCAGCAGCCTTTTCGAATCCAGCTCCTATAATTCACCCCTCCACTTT.

The chain has TRBV11-1 and TRBJ2-2, with 7 bases that match TRBD1. V shed 5 bases and J 5 bases; nucleotides not matched to a gene: 5. Germline assignment: CDR1 SGHAT and CDR2 FQDESV (reference sequence). This CDR3 spans 14 amino acids. In DNA form, the CDR3 reads TGTGCCAGCAGCAAACAGGGGTGGACCGGGGAGCTGTTTTTT. Translation: CASSKQGWTGELFF.

J is TRBJ1-1 and V is TRBV9; D possibly corresponds to TRBD1 (5 bases). This CDR3 is 14 amino acids long. Germline CDR1 SGDLS, CDR2 YYNGEE. V was clipped by 4 bases and J by 0 bases, with 10 bases between them. CDR3 protein: CASSLRQLNTEAFF. DNA of the CDR3: TGTGCCAGCAGCCTAAGACAGTTGAACACTGAAGCTTTCTTT.

This chain connects TRBV29-1 to TRBJ1-1; the D gene is possibly TRBD1 (5 bases). The CDR3 is 10 residues long. V was clipped by 7 bases and J by 10 bases, with 13 bases between them. The germline V gene has CDR1 SQVTM and CDR2 ANQGSEA. The DNA of the CDR3 is TGCAGCGCCCGGACATCTGGAGCTTTCTTT. Its protein is CSARTSGAFF.

The CDR3 region has the DNA TGCGCCAGCAGCCCCTTAGACTTGCTCTCACCGATTGATGAAAAACTGTTTTTT. Translated, it gives CASSPLDLLSPIDEKLFF. The V gene is TRBV4-1, the J gene TRBJ1-4; D not certain. The CDR3 runs to 18 residues. Germline CDR1 and CDR2: MGHRA and YSYEKL. The V and J ends lost 4 bases and 6 bases respectively, with 24 bases between them.

V usage is TRBV4-3 and J usage is TRBJ1-6; D gene uncertain. Germline values: CDR1 LGHNA, CDR2 YSLEER. This CDR3 region has 15 residues. V lost 0 bases and J lost 15, with 18 bases in between. The CDR3 sequence is CASSQDLNSRRFLHF. Here the CDR3 DNA reads TGCGCCAGCAGCCAAGATCTGAACAGTCGTAGGTTCCTCCACTTT.